The sequence of this TCR beta chain was determined in a study of cytomegalovirus exposure and HLA in healthy donors. In the study overall: Genetic ancestry analysis placed about 76% of the 398 donors that were genotyped in the Caucasian-associated cluster. Regarding the study as a whole: The classifier, whose performance was assessed in both the original and validation cohorts, reportedly diagnosed cytomegalovirus status with high specificity and sensitivity. The records held CMV serostatus as the only immune exposure information. HLA-A and HLA-B allele assignments for most subjects were reportedly predicted accurately using TCR beta sequences.

As concerns this clone: Its specificity is unknown.

Per the germline V gene, CDR1 is SEHNR and CDR2 is FQNEAQ (reference sequence). The CDR3 runs to 15 residues. With 1 base removed from V and 2 bases from J, the gap between germline ends came to 11 bases. Both 60 Vbeta primers and 13 Jbeta primers went into the PCR. The method was immunoSEQ multiplex PCR; TCRdb's version includes in-frame clones alone and lacks a portion of them. The table includes around 140,000 clones, 80% to 90% detected once. The chain combines TRBV7-9 with TRBJ1-1; D may be TRBD1 (5 bases). The clonotype comes from a woman aged 25 to 39 in good health and CMV-seronegative. Sequences were obtained from PBMCs. For the CDR3, the DNA is TGTGCCAGCAGCTTAGGGATAGGGGAAAACACTGAAGCTTTCTTT. Its translation is CASSLGIGENTEAFF. The variable domain in full, with the rest retrieved from reference TRBV7-9 and TRBJ1-1, is DTGVSQNPRHKITKRGQNVTFRCDPISEHNRLYWYRQTLGQGPEFLTYFQNEAQLEKSRLLSDRFSAERPKGSFSTLEIQRTEQGDSAMYLCASSLGIGENTEAFFGQGTRLTVV.